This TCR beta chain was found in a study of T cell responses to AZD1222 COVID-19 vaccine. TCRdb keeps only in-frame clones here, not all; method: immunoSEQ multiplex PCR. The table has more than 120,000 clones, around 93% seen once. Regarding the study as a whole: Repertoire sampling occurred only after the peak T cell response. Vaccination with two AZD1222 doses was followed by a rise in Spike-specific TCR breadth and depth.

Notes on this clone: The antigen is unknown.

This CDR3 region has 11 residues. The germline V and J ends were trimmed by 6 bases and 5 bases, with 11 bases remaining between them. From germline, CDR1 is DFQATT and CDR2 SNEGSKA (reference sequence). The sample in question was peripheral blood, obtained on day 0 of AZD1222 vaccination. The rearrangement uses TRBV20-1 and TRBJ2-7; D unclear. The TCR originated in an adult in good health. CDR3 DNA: TGCAGTGCCAGCGATGGCAACGAGCAGTACTTC. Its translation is CSASDGNEQYF.